This T cell receptor beta chain was documented in a study of T cell responses to AZD1222 COVID-19 vaccine. Study-wide findings and caveats: Dominant CD4 TCR responses targeted spike regions 160-218 and 743-854. Once two AZD1222 doses were given, Spike-specific TCR breadth and depth went up.

The CDR3 has 17 amino acids. V lost 2 bases and J lost 5, with 21 bases in between. From germline, CDR1 is SEHNR and CDR2 FQNEAQ (reference sequence). Remarks on this clone: Its target is not known.

The method was immunoSEQ multiplex PCR; TCRdb's version includes in-frame clones alone and lacks a portion of them. This table has around 140,000 clones, 85% to 90% appearing once. Whether given at about 4 or about 12 weeks, second doses were pooled. Sample: peripheral blood, taken 28 days after the second AZD1222 dose. The rearrangement uses TRBV7-9 and TRBJ1-2; tentative D call: TRBD1 (6 bases). The TCR sequence derives from an adult who received the AZD1222 COVID-19 vaccine. The CDR3 loop reads CASSLRGSTGWRYGYTF. The CDR3 nucleotides are TGTGCCAGCAGCTTAAGGGGGTCTACGGGGTGGAGATATGGCTACACCTTC.